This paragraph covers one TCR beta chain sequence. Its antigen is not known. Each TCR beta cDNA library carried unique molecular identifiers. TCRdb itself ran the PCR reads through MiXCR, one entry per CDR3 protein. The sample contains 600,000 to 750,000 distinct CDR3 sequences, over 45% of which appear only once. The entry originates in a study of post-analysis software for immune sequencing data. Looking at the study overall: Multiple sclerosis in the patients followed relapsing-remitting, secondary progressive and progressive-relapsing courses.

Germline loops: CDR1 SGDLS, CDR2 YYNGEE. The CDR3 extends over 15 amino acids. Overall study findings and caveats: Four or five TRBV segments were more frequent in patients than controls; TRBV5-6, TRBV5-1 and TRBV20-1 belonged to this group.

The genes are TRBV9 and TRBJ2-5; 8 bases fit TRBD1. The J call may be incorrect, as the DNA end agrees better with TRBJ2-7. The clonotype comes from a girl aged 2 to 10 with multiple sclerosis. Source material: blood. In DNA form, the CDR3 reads TGTGCCAGCAGCGTAGGCCAGGGGGCTTCCTACGAGCAGTACTTC. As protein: CASSVGQGASYEQYF.